The T cell receptor (beta chain) under discussion was sequenced for a study of shared clonotypes between healthy human individuals. The genomic DNA of each subset was split evenly across several immunoSEQ plates. The protocol was immunoSEQ multiplex PCR, while the TCRdb copy is restricted to in-frame clones and leaves out a portion. Here the sample spans about 2.4 million clones, roughly nine tenths being singletons. Study conclusions and caveats: Since donors were few, the genetic and exposure-history diversity represented was limited. Compared with clonotypes that all four donors shared, non-shared clonotypes had lower generation probabilities.

V was clipped by 4 bases and J by 4 bases; unmatched bases: 14. Germline lookup yields CDR1 SGDLS and CDR2 YYNGEE. CDR3 length: 17 residues. Points on this clone: Its antigen is undetermined.

All of the donors resided in Nashville, Tennessee, and each was a Caucasian adult. The gene calls are TRBV9 and TRBJ2-1, with 7 bases identical to TRBD2. The TCR sequence derives from a man aged 18-30 years in good health. The sequenced material came from naive CD4+ T cells sorted from blood. Indicated subset: CD45RA+ positively selected. The CDR3 DNA sequence: TGTGCCAGCAGCCTAACTATCCGGGGGGATGGTTACAATGAGCAGTTCTTC. As protein: CASSLTIRGDGYNEQFF.